These 30 T cell receptor beta chains share one sample of origin, sequenced in a study of cytomegalovirus exposure and HLA in healthy donors. In the PCR, 60 Vbeta and 13 Jbeta primers were used. Measured with immunoSEQ multiplex PCR; TCRdb has only the in-frame clones, and not every one. The data hold about 130,000 clones, with approximately 10% observed a single time. Sequencing input: PBMCs. These receptors all come from a woman in her late teens or twenties in good health and CMV-seropositive.

This clone was seen a handful of times. This chain joins TRBV7-6 and TRBJ2-7; D is possibly TRBD2 (6 bases). The CDR3 sequence is 15 residues long. Looked up from germline, CDR1 is SGHVS and CDR2 is FNYEAQ. Trimming removed 5 bases from V and 6 bases from J, with 20 bases in between. In DNA, the CDR3 is TGTGCCAGCAGCCCGGTCGGCGGGGCCAATAGCGAGCAGTACTTC. It encodes CASSPVGGANSEQYF. The whole variable domain, filled in from reference TRBV7-6 and TRBJ2-7, reads GAGVSQSPRYKVTKRGQDVALRCDPISGHVSLYWYRQALGQGPEFLTYFNYEAQQDKSGLPNDRFSAERPEGSISTLTIQRTEQRDSAMYRCASSPVGGANSEQYFGPGTRLTVT.

This clone was seen only a few times. The chain employs TRBV5-1 and TRBJ1-3; possible D gene TRBD1, 5 bases. Germline CDR1 is SGHRS and CDR2 is YFSETQ. Trimming removed 0 bases at V and 8 bases at J, with 15 bases between. This CDR3 is built from 15 residues. The CDR3 DNA reads as TGCGCCAGCAGCTTGGCGGGCGACAGATTACACACCATATATTTT. Translating gives CASSLAGDRLHTIYF.

This clone was counted at least ten times. The rearrangement links TRBV7-8 to TRBJ1-3, with 10 bases matching TRBD1. Germline CDR1 and CDR2: SGHVS and FQNEAQ. The CDR3 extends over 16 amino acids. The junction had 4 bases not matched to a gene; V was cut back by 5 bases and J by 0 bases. DNA for the CDR3: TGTGCCAGCAGCACCCGACAGGGGGCCTCTGGAAACACCATATATTTT. Amino acid sequence: CASSTRQGASGNTIYF. The variable domain in full, with the rest retrieved from reference TRBV7-8 and TRBJ1-3, is GAGVSQSPRYKVAKRGQDVALRCDPISGHVSLFWYQQALGQGPEFLTYFQNEAQLDKSGLPSDRFFAERPEGSVSTLKIQRTQQEDSAVYLCASSTRQGASGNTIYFGEGSWLTVV.

This clone was observed a few times. The rearrangement links TRBV30 to TRBJ2-7, with 11 bases matching TRBD2. The CDR3 totals 12 residues. V was pared by 4 bases and J by 9 bases, with 5 bases of the junction left unmatched. The germline CDR1 and CDR2 sequences are GTSNPN and SVGIG (reference sequence). The CDR3: CAWNQLAGVQYF. CDR3 nucleotide sequence: TGTGCCTGGAACCAACTAGCGGGAGTGCAGTACTTC.

The chain is built from TRBV10-3 and TRBJ2-1, with 8 bases matching TRBD2. Germline CDR1 and CDR2: ENHRY and SYGVKD. The V segment lost 8 bases and the J segment 5 bases; nucleotides outside the gene matches: 14. This CDR3 region has 16 residues. The CDR3 nucleotides read TGTGCCATCGCTGGGCGATCTAGCGGGCCTAACAATGAGCAGTTCTTC. Protein sequence: CAIAGRSSGPNNEQFF.

The V and J genes are TRBV14 and TRBJ2-3, with TRBD2 matching over 13 bases. The CDR3 spans 16 residues. V lost 4 bases, J lost 5 bases, and 6 bases stayed unmatched. Germline CDR1 SGHDN, CDR2 FVKESK. The CDR3 bases are TGTGCCAGCAGCCGACTAGCGGGAGGCCTAGGAGATACGCAGTATTTT. It is translated as CASSRLAGGLGDTQYF.

There are a few counts of this clone. This sequence joins TRBV9 and TRBJ1-1; D is uncertain. This CDR3 is built from 14 residues. The V gene's germline CDR1 is SGDLS and CDR2 YYNGEE. Trimming pared 0 bases from V and 1 base from J, leaving 7 bases between. CDR3 residues: CASSVATANTEAFF. CDR3 DNA sequence: TGTGCCAGCAGCGTAGCTACAGCGAACACTGAAGCTTTCTTT.

CDR3 loop: CASSYTSGYEQYF. The CDR3 nucleotides are TGTGCCAGCAGTTACACTAGCGGCTACGAGCAGTACTTC. The rearrangement joins TRBV6-5 to TRBJ2-7; TRBD2 aligns across 8 bases. The CDR3 is 13 amino acids. Germline V CDR1 and CDR2: MNHEY, SVGAGI. V gave up 2 bases and J gave up 3 bases; unmatched junction bases: 0.

This clone was counted a few times. The V call is TRBV9, the J call TRBJ2-2; TRBD1 matches at 9 bases. Trimming removed 3 bases from V and 7 bases from J; junction bases left unmatched: 4. This CDR3 has 14 amino acids. Germline CDR1 and CDR2: SGDLS and YYNGEE. CDR3 sequence (DNA): TGTGCCAGCAGCGCACAGGGGGCTGGCGGGGAGCTGTTTTTT. This translates into CASSAQGAGGELFF.

The chain couples TRBV20-1 to TRBJ1-5; D is ambiguous. The CDR3 has 11 amino acids. Germline values: CDR1 DFQATT, CDR2 SNEGSKA (reference sequence). Trimming took 1 base from V and 10 from J, leaving 8 bases between them. CDR3 in DNA: TGCAGTGCTAGAGTGACGGGACCCCAGCATTTT. Residues: CSARVTGPQHF.

This clone appeared a few times. This rearrangement joins TRBV4-2 to TRBJ2-7; tentatively, D is TRBD2 (5 bases). Trimming removed 4 bases from V and 0 bases from J, with 10 bases in between. Germline V lookup: CDR1 LGHNA, CDR2 YNFKEQ. The CDR3 has 14 amino acids. The CDR3 here is CASSPRGFSYEQYF. In DNA form, the CDR3 reads TGTGCCAGCAGCCCCCGGGGATTCTCCTACGAGCAGTACTTC.

This clone was seen more than once but under ten times. The gene calls are TRBV30 and TRBJ2-2; weak D call: TRBD2 (6 bases). Germline lookup yields CDR1 GTSNPN and CDR2 SVGIG (reference sequence). The CDR3 consists of 12 residues. V lost 1 base, J lost 6 bases, and 6 bases lay in between. CDR3 residues: CAWSGGAGELFF. The CDR3, as DNA: TGTGCCTGGAGTGGGGGGGCCGGGGAGCTGTTTTTT.

In this sample, this clone turned up a few times. The chain links TRBV28 to TRBJ1-5, with 7 bases fitting TRBD1. The ends lost 8 bases at V and 7 bases at J; junction bases unmatched: 8. The germline CDR1 and CDR2 sequences are MDHEN and SYDVKM. The length of the CDR3 is 13 residues. For the CDR3, the DNA is TGTGCCAGCCGTGACAGGGAAGGGCAGCCCCAGCATTTT. Translated, it gives CASRDREGQPQHF.

This clone has only a few counts. The chain joins TRBV9 to TRBJ2-3; D may be TRBD2 (5 bases). This CDR3 spans 15 amino acids. V lost 2 bases to trimming and J lost 2 bases, with 12 bases between them. Per the germline V gene, CDR1 is SGDLS and CDR2 is YYNGEE. Here the CDR3 reads CASSVTSRDTDTQYF. The CDR3 coding sequence is TGTGCCAGCAGCGTTACATCGAGGGACACAGATACGCAGTATTTT.

This clone showed up just a few times. The V gene is TRBV5-1, the J gene TRBJ2-3; 7 positions match TRBD1. The CDR3 totals 15 residues. Germline trimming cut 0 bases from V and 4 bases from J; bases unmatched to any gene: 5. Germline V gives CDR1 SGHRS, CDR2 YFSETQ. DNA of the CDR3: TGCGCCAGCAGCTTGGATCAGGGGGACGCAGATACGCAGTATTTT. Translation: CASSLDQGDADTQYF.

This clone was found a few times. A junction end diverges from the germline sequence, so it may reflect a read error. The chain combines TRBV6-6 with TRBJ2-4, with D tentatively TRBD1 (6 bases). The CDR3 extends over 11 amino acids. The V gene's germline CDR1 is MNHNY and CDR2 SVGAGI (reference sequence). The CDR3 DNA sequence: TGTGCCAGCACCGGTTGGGGACAAGTGGACTTC. Its translation: CASTGWGQVDF.

The V and J genes are TRBV30 and TRBJ2-5, with unresolved D. The germline V and J ends were trimmed by 3 bases and 5 bases, with 7 bases remaining between them. This CDR3 spans 11 amino acids. The germline gives CDR1 GTSNPN, CDR2 SVGIG (reference sequence). The CDR3 nucleotides are TGTGCCTGGAGGGCATGGGAGACCCAGTACTTC. It encodes CAWRAWETQYF. Drawing the rest from reference TRBV30 and TRBJ2-5, the complete variable domain is SQTIHQWPATLVQPVGSPLSLECTVEGTSNPNLYWYRQAAGRGLQLLFYSVGIGQISSEVPQNLSASRPQDRQFILSSKKLLLSDSGFYLCAWRAWETQYFGPGTRLLVL.

This clone was counted a few times. CDR3 in DNA: TGTGCCAGCAGCTTTACTAGCGGAGGAGGGGAGACCCAGTACTTC. It is translated as CASSFTSGGGETQYF. The rearrangement links TRBV7-2 to TRBJ2-5, with TRBD2 matching over 8 bases. CDR1 is SGHTA and CDR2 is FQGNSA in the germline V gene. V was clipped by 3 bases and J by 5 bases; unmatched bases: 8. CDR3 length: 15 residues.

The V and J genes are TRBV6-1 and TRBJ2-7; 7 nucleotides agree with TRBD2. V was pared by 2 bases and J by 1 base, with 2 bases of the junction left unmatched. CDR3 length: 14 residues. CDR1 MNHNS and CDR2 SASEGT come from the germline V gene. The DNA for the CDR3 is TGTGCCAGCAGTGAACAGGGAGGGTCCTACGAGCAGTACTTC. Its translation: CASSEQGGSYEQYF.

V is TRBV20-1 and J is TRBJ2-7; a weak D match, TRBD2 (5 bases). Germline V gives CDR1 DFQATT, CDR2 SNEGSKA (reference sequence). The CDR3 contains 11 residues. Deletions cut 6 bases from V and 7 bases from J, with 13 bases between. The CDR3 loop reads CSARSPGEQYF. The CDR3 bases are TGCAGTGCCCGTAGCCCGGGGGAGCAGTACTTC.

The chain is built from TRBV7-3 and TRBJ1-1; D is possibly TRBD1 (5 bases). The CDR3 totals 14 residues. The germline V gene has CDR1 SGHTA and CDR2 FQGTGA. V lost 3 bases, J lost 1 base, and 9 bases lay in between. The CDR3 protein is CASSFGHSNTEAFF. The CDR3 nucleotides are TGTGCCAGCAGCTTCGGACACTCGAACACTGAAGCTTTCTTT.

This clone was picked up a small number of times. CDR3 sequence reads: CASCAGAKPYEQYF. The CDR3 region has the DNA TGTGCCAGCTGTGCGGGAGCTAAACCCTACGAGCAGTACTTC. The chain uses TRBV27 and TRBJ2-7; 7 positions match TRBD2. The trim removed 8 bases at V and 2 bases at J, leaving 9 bases unmatched. CDR1 and CDR2 (germline): MNHEY, SMNVEV (reference sequence). This CDR3 is built from 14 residues.

The rearrangement uses TRBV4-2 and TRBJ2-7; no clear D. Germline CDR1 and CDR2: LGHNA and YNFKEQ. CDR3 size: 13 residues. The ends were cut back, 0 bases at V and 5 bases at J, with 8 bases in the middle. CDR3 DNA: TGTGCCAGCAGCCAAGATATGCGCGACGAGCAGTACTTC. Residues: CASSQDMRDEQYF.

The V and J genes are TRBV7-9 and TRBJ1-2, with a tentative D call TRBD1 (5 bases). The CDR3 runs 15 residues. V was clipped by 7 bases and J by 3 bases, with 18 bases between them. In germline, CDR1 is SEHNR, CDR2 FQNEAQ (reference sequence). In nucleotides, the CDR3 is TGTGCCAGCACCCGGGGGGGTGGGGGAGACTATGGCTACACCTTC. It codes for CASTRGGGGDYGYTF.

The rearrangement joins TRBV15 to TRBJ1-1; 7 bases are shared with TRBD1. Germline V gives CDR1 LNHNV, CDR2 YYDKDF (reference sequence). The CDR3 covers 15 residues. Unmatched junction bases numbered 8, after V lost 4 bases and J lost 3 bases. The CDR3 is CATSTGRGTYTEAFF. CDR3 nucleotides: TGTGCCACCAGCACAGGCAGGGGGACCTACACTGAAGCTTTCTTT.

The chain uses TRBV28 and TRBJ1-1; no definite D call. This CDR3 has 12 amino acids. Trimming left V 3 bases short and J 1 base short, with 3 bases between. Germline V gives CDR1 MDHEN, CDR2 SYDVKM. The CDR3: CASSLANTEAFF. CDR3 nucleotides: TGTGCCAGCAGTTTGGCGAACACTGAAGCTTTCTTT. Combining the CDR3 with reference TRBV28 and TRBJ1-1 gives the whole variable domain DVKVTQSSRYLVKRTGEKVFLECVQDMDHENMFWYRQDPGLGLRLIYFSYDVKMKEKGDIPEGYSVSREKKERFSLILESASTNQTSMYLCASSLANTEAFFGQGTRLTVV.

The chain has TRBV11-2 and TRBJ2-5, with D possibly being TRBD2 (6 bases). Per germline, CDR1 SGHAT and CDR2 FQNNGV. V was clipped by 5 bases and J by 5 bases, with 15 bases between them. The CDR3 has 14 amino acids. In DNA, the CDR3 is TGTGCCAGCAGCCTAGGAGGGAGAGTCGAGACCCAGTACTTC. Its translation: CASSLGGRVETQYF.

This clone has a handful of counts. V and J are TRBV27 and TRBJ1-1; perhaps TRBD1 as D (5 bases). Germline CDR1 is MNHEY and CDR2 is SMNVEV (reference sequence). The CDR3 has 16 residues. The germline V and J ends were trimmed by 6 bases and 0 bases, with 17 bases remaining between them. CDR3 protein: CASSPIPGTLNTEAFF. Here the CDR3 DNA reads TGTGCCAGCAGCCCCATACCAGGGACTCTGAACACTGAAGCTTTCTTT.

This clone came up a few times. V and J are TRBV30 and TRBJ2-7, with D possibly being TRBD1 (6 bases). This CDR3 spans 12 amino acids. Per germline, CDR1 GTSNPN and CDR2 SVGIG (reference sequence). The V gene lost 5 bases and the J gene lost 5 bases, with 13 bases spanning the gap. The CDR3 loop reads CAWEQGSHEQYF. CDR3 sequence (DNA): TGTGCCTGGGAACAGGGTTCCCACGAGCAGTACTTC.

The V gene is TRBV25-1, the J gene TRBJ1-3, with 7 bases matching TRBD1. Germline CDR1 reads MGHDK; CDR2 reads SYGVNS. Trimming cost V 4 bases and J 3 bases; bases outside gene matches: 3. The CDR3 loop spans 14 amino acids. The CDR3 DNA reads TGTGCCAGCAGTGGCAGGGGGATTGGAAACACCATATATTTT. It translates to CASSGRGIGNTIYF.